The T cell receptor beta chain described here comes from a study of response to subunit inactivated influenza vaccine. MiXCR was run by TCRdb on the RT-PCR reads, yielding one entry per CDR3 protein. Of hundreds of thousands of distinct CDR3 sequences detected, about 11% appear once; the ten largest clones hold approximately 9.9%. Germline V gene lookup returns CDR1 ENHRY and CDR2 SYGVKD. The CDR3 covers 13 residues. Trimming pared 6 bases from V and 3 bases from J, leaving 12 bases between. This clonotype was seen more than once but under ten times. The same sample was also used in a study of T cells expressing NK-cell markers. Turning to that study: UMIs were included in TCR beta cDNA generated by 5'RACE template switching.

This clonotype was obtained from a man over 45 who received an inactivated influenza vaccine. The chain uses TRBV10-3 and TRBJ2-7, with a tentative D call TRBD1 (6 bases). The starting material was PBMCs from blood, obtained on the day of vaccination. The CDR3 sequence: CAIREQDSYEQYF. In nucleotides, the CDR3 is TGTGCCATCAGAGAACAGGACAGCTACGAGCAGTACTTC.